This T cell receptor (beta chain) was sequenced during a study of OX40 agonist ivuxolimab in advanced cancers. Whole-study results and caveats: There was clonal expansion of CD4+ and CD8+ blood T cells by week 6 at 0.1 to 3.0 mg/kg.

For this clone: Its antigen is unidentified.

CDR3 length: 13 residues. V lost 4 bases and J 4 bases, leaving 10 bases between the germline ends. The germline V gene has CDR1 SNHLY and CDR2 FYNNEI. Produced via immunoSEQ multiplex PCR; TCRdb's table is partial and in-frame only. The profile covers more than 80,000 clones, with around 87% appearing a single time and about 1.5% taken by the ten largest. This chain uses TRBV2 with TRBJ1-1, with D possibly matching TRBD1 (5 bases). This receptor was obtained from an adult with an advanced solid tumor such as melanoma, head and neck, liver or kidney cancer. Material: CD4+ or CD8+ T cells sorted from blood, obtained in a trial of the OX40 agonist ivuxolimab. The CDR3, as DNA: TGTGCCAGCAGTGGACAGCTTACCACTGAAGCTTTCTTT. This sequence encodes CASSGQLTTEAFF.